The present T cell receptor beta chain was sequenced within a study of OX40 agonist ivuxolimab in advanced cancers. The overall study: The study gave patients intravenous ivuxolimab at 0.01 to 10 mg/kg every 2 weeks. Two cutaneous melanoma patients and one hepatocellular carcinoma patient, three in all, had partial responses.

Blood sampling took place at baseline, cycle 4 day 1, and cycle 7 day 1. The CDR3 contains 14 residues. Germline CDR1 is SEHNR and CDR2 is FQNEAQ (reference sequence). The V gene lost 1 base and the J gene lost 6 bases, with 10 bases spanning the gap. Method: immunoSEQ multiplex PCR; TCRdb's copy keeps in-frame clones and lacks some. Of 71,000 or so clones listed, approximately 91% are singletons. The V gene is TRBV7-9, the J gene TRBJ1-5; D call uncertain. The sequence was obtained from an adult with an advanced solid tumor such as melanoma, head and neck, liver or kidney cancer. The sample was CD4+ or CD8+ T cells sorted from blood, taken in a trial of the OX40 agonist ivuxolimab. The CDR3 nucleotides read TGTGCCAGCAGCTTAGACGGGTCCGGTCAGCCCCAGCATTTT. It is translated as CASSLDGSGQPQHF.